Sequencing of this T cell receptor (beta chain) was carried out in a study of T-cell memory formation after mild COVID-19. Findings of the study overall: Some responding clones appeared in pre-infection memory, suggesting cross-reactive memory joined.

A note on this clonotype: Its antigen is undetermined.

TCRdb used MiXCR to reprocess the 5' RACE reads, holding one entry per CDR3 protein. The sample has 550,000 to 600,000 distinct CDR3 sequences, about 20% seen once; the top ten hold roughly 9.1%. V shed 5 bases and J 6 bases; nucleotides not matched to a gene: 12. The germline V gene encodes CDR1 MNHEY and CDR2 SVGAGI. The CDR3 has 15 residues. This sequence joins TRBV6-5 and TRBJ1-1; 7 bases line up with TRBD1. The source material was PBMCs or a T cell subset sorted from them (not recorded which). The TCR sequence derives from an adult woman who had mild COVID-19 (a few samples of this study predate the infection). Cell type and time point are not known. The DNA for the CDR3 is TGTGCCAGCAGTCCGAGGGGGCCAGGGACGTCTGAAGCTTTCTTT. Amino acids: CASSPRGPGTSEAFF.